A single sample is the source of the 10 T cell receptor beta chains below, sequenced in a study of T cells in Graves' hyperthyroidism and ophthalmopathy. The source material, RNA transcripts, was used to amplify TCR beta CDR3 regions. A set of HTBI primers served as the primers for a first-round RT-PCR of the TCR CDR3. TCRdb itself ran the multiplex PCR reads through MiXCR, one entry per CDR3 protein. The table lists over 500,000 distinct CDR3 sequences, around 13% of them singletons. Specimen: blood. These receptors were collected from a woman in her thirties or forties with Graves' hyperthyroidism.

A word on this clonotype: Being one base from a much bigger clone, this may be a read error. V is TRBV2 and J is TRBJ2-1; D unclear. CDR1 SNHLY and CDR2 FYNNEI come from the germline V gene. This CDR3 has 11 amino acids. Between the trimmed V and J ends, which lost 5 bases and 6 bases, there was a span of 5 bases. This CDR3 reads CASSYVNEQFF. DNA of the CDR3: TGTGCCAGCAGTTATGTCAATGAGCAGTTCTTC.

This clonotype was counted many times. The J gene is TRBJ1-1, the V gene TRBV27; 8 nucleotides align to TRBD1. CDR1 and CDR2 from the germline V gene are MNHEY and SMNVEV (reference sequence). After removal of 5 bases from V and 3 bases from J, the junction contained 11 bases not matched to a gene. CDR3 length: 16 residues. The CDR3 sequence is CASSPLIDRGDTEAFF. The DNA for the CDR3 is TGTGCCAGCAGTCCTTTAATAGACAGGGGAGACACTGAAGCTTTCTTT.

This clonotype came up many times. This chain uses TRBV5-1 with TRBJ2-7, with TRBD1 matching over 12 bases. The CDR3 totals 15 residues. CDR1 and CDR2 (germline): SGHRS, YFSETQ. The V gene end was trimmed by 3 bases and the J gene end by 3 bases; junction bases not matched to a gene: 4. The CDR3 protein is CASSWGQGAVYEQYF. CDR3 coding DNA: TGCGCCAGCAGCTGGGGACAGGGGGCGGTCTACGAGCAGTACTTC.

This clonotype has at least ten counts. The chain couples TRBV27 to TRBJ1-1; 8 nucleotides match TRBD1. CDR3 size: 16 residues. Germline V CDR1 and CDR2: MNHEY, SMNVEV (reference sequence). The V and J ends lost 6 bases and 5 bases, in that order; junction bases with no gene match: 14. The CDR3 here is CASSPGQGRDRTEAFF. In DNA, the CDR3 is TGTGCCAGCAGCCCCGGACAGGGTCGGGATCGGACTGAAGCTTTCTTT.

Only a few counts were recorded for this clonotype. This sequence joins TRBV12-5 and TRBJ2-4, with 7 bases matching TRBD2. Germline CDR1 reads LGHNT; CDR2 reads FRNRAP. The CDR3 loop spans 14 amino acids. CDR3 residues: CAPYQWEGKNIQYF. CDR3 DNA sequence: TGTGCCCCGTATCAGTGGGAGGGGAAAAACATTCAGTACTTC.

In nucleotides, the CDR3 is TGTGCCAGGAGCGTCGAACTAGACAGGCCGAGGACCGGGGCTGACTATGGCTACACCTTC. It yields the protein CARSVELDRPRTGADYGYTF. The genes are TRBV6-1 and TRBJ1-2; D possibly corresponds to TRBD1 (6 bases). The germline V and J ends were trimmed by 9 bases and 3 bases, with 35 bases remaining between them. Per the germline V gene, CDR1 is MNHNS and CDR2 is SASEGT. This CDR3 is 20 amino acids long.

At least ten counts were recorded for this clonotype. The chain combines TRBV3-1 with TRBJ2-1; possibly TRBD2 for D (6 bases). V lost 1 base, J lost 6 bases, and 10 bases lay in between. Germline-derived CDR1 and CDR2 are LGHDT and YNNKEL (reference sequence). The CDR3 consists of 14 residues. The chain's CDR3 is CASSQGLGSNEQFF. The CDR3 DNA reads as TGTGCCAGCAGCCAAGGACTAGGTAGCAATGAGCAGTTCTTC.

This clonotype was seen a handful of times. This clone may be a read error of a much larger clone one base away. The chain employs TRBV5-1 and TRBJ2-1; either TRBD1 or TRBD2 may supply D (5 bases each). Germline V CDR1 and CDR2: SGHRS, YFSETQ. The CDR3 totals 16 residues. DNA for the CDR3: TGCGCCAGCAGCCGGGACCGCCCGAGCTCCTACAATGAGCAGCTCTTC. Amino acid sequence: CASSRDRPSSYNEQLF.

This clonotype was found a few times. The chain couples TRBV4-1 to TRBJ1-1; D may be TRBD1 (6 bases). V was clipped by 0 bases and J by 5 bases, with 16 bases between them. The V gene's germline CDR1 is MGHRA and CDR2 YSYEKL. CDR3 length: 16 amino acids. As DNA, the CDR3 is TGCGCCAGCAGCCAAGATATGGGGGGGCGTTGGACTGAAGCTTTCTTT. Its translation: CASSQDMGGRWTEAFF.

This clonotype was detected many times. The chain is built from TRBV28 and TRBJ2-1; D is ambiguous. This CDR3 is built from 16 residues. Trimming left V 5 bases short and J 5 bases short, with 19 bases between. CDR1 is MDHEN and CDR2 is SYDVKM in the germline V gene. The CDR3 region has the DNA TGTGCCAGCAGTCACCCCCCCTTAACCACAAACAATGAGCAGTTCTTC. This codes for CASSHPPLTTNNEQFF. Drawing the rest from reference TRBV28 and TRBJ2-1, the complete variable domain is DVKVTQSSRYLVKRTGEKVFLECVQDMDHENMFWYRQDPGLGLRLIYFSYDVKMKEKGDIPEGYSVSREKKERFSLILESASTNQTSMYLCASSHPPLTTNNEQFFGPGTRLTVL.